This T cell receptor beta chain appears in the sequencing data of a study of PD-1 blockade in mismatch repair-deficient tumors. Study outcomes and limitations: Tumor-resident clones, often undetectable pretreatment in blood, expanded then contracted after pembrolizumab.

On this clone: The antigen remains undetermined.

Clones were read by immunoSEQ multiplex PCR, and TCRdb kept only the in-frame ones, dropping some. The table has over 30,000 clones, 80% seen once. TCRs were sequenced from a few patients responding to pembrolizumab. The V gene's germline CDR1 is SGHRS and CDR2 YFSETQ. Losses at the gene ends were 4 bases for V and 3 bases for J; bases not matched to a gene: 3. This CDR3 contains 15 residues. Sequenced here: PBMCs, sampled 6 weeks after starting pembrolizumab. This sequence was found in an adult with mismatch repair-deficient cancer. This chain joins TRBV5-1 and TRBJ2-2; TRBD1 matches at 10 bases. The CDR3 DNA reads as TGCGCCAGCAGCGTGGGACAGGGGTACACCGGGGAGCTGTTTTTT. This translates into CASSVGQGYTGELFF.